Presented here are 31 T cell receptor beta chains from one specimen sequenced in a study of blood T cell repertoires in COVID-19. Profiling relied on immunoSEQ multiplex PCR, and the TCRdb table lists in-frame clones only, not all of them. The table records 150,000 to 180,000 clones, more than 80% of them present only once. The specimen was peripheral blood. The source of these receptors is a middle-aged man with acute or convalescent COVID-19.

V usage is TRBV5-4 and J usage is TRBJ2-1; 14 bases are shared with TRBD2. The junction had 5 bases not matched to a gene; V was cut back by 5 bases and J by 7 bases. CDR1 is SGHNT and CDR2 is YYREEE in the germline V gene (reference sequence). This CDR3 comprises 15 residues. The CDR3 reads CASRAGTSGRNEQFF. The CDR3 bases are TGTGCCAGCAGGGCCGGGACTAGCGGGAGAAATGAGCAGTTCTTC.

The V call is TRBV5-8, the J call TRBJ2-2, with 8 nucleotides matching TRBD1. The germline CDR1 and CDR2 sequences are SGHTS and YDEGEE. CDR3 length equals 14 residues. J was trimmed by 6 bases and V by 1 base; bases with no gene match: 2. CDR3 in amino acids: CASSLPGGPGELFF. Written as DNA, the CDR3 is TGTGCCAGCAGCTTGCCAGGGGGCCCCGGGGAGCTGTTTTTT.

The chain joins TRBV27 to TRBJ2-7; a weak D match, TRBD2 (6 bases). Germline CDR1 and CDR2: MNHEY and SMNVEV (reference sequence). V was clipped by 4 bases and J by 2 bases, with 12 bases between them. This CDR3 comprises 14 residues. The CDR3 DNA reads as TGTGCCAGCAGTTGGGCGCGGGGTACCTACGAGCAGTACGTC. Protein: CASSWARGTYEQYV.

The V gene is TRBV4-1, the J gene TRBJ1-2; possibly TRBD1 for D (6 bases). Germline CDR1 reads MGHRA; CDR2 reads YSYEKL. This CDR3 comprises 15 residues. Trimming removed 3 bases from V and 6 bases from J, with 17 bases in between. CDR3 coding DNA: TGCGCCAGCAGCCAGGCACAGGGTAGGGGCGATGGCTACACCTTC. This encodes CASSQAQGRGDGYTF.

This chain joins TRBV7-9 and TRBJ1-3, with D unclear. The CDR3 spans 13 residues. Trimming removed 8 bases from V and 0 bases from J, with 8 bases in between. The germline gives CDR1 SEHNR, CDR2 FQNEAQ (reference sequence). The CDR3 region is CASVSSSGNTIYF. CDR3 nucleotides: TGTGCCAGCGTGAGTTCCTCTGGAAACACCATATATTTT.

The V and J genes are TRBV30 and TRBJ1-2; D may be TRBD1 (5 bases). Trimming took 3 bases from V and 4 from J, leaving 12 bases between them. Germline V lookup: CDR1 GTSNPN, CDR2 SVGIG (reference sequence). This CDR3 comprises 13 residues. CDR3 coding DNA: TGTGCCTGGAGGCCGCAGGGTTCCTATGGCTACACCTTC. Protein product: CAWRPQGSYGYTF.

The chain combines TRBV7-9 with TRBJ2-2, with D unclear. The V gene lost 2 bases and the J gene lost 0 bases, with 10 bases spanning the gap. This CDR3 is built from 16 residues. Germline V gene data show CDR1 as SEHNR and CDR2 as FQNEAQ (reference sequence). Here the CDR3 reads CASSLSPISNTGELFF. The CDR3 nucleotides are TGTGCCAGCAGCTTATCCCCAATTTCGAACACCGGGGAGCTGTTTTTT.

This clone has only one observation. This chain joins TRBV19 and TRBJ1-5; D is ambiguous. V gave up 3 bases and J gave up 3 bases, with 12 bases separating them. The CDR3 loop spans 15 amino acids. The germline CDR1 and CDR2 sequences are LNHDA and SQIVND (reference sequence). CDR3 coding DNA: TGTGCCAGTAGTATTAATGGAGGATACAATCAGCCCCAGCATTTT. As protein: CASSINGGYNQPQHF.

The chain employs TRBV4-1 and TRBJ2-2; the D gene is possibly TRBD2 (5 bases). The germline gives CDR1 MGHRA, CDR2 YSYEKL. V dropped 2 bases and J dropped 0 bases, with 13 bases sitting between them. The CDR3 sequence is 17 residues long. The CDR3 region is CASSQRLFGTNTGELFF. The CDR3 region has the DNA TGCGCCAGCAGCCAACGGCTTTTCGGGACGAACACCGGGGAGCTGTTTTTT.

This chain uses TRBV7-2 with TRBJ1-4; 10 bases map to TRBD1. The germline gives CDR1 SGHTA, CDR2 FQGNSA. The CDR3 consists of 16 residues. Germline trimming cut 7 bases from V and 5 bases from J; bases unmatched to any gene: 10. CDR3 nucleotides: TGTGCCAGCACCTTCTCACGGACAGGGGGAAATGAAAAACTGTTTTTT. Translating it yields CASTFSRTGGNEKLFF.

V is TRBV30 and J is TRBJ2-2, with a possible D match to TRBD2 (6 bases). The CDR3 has 14 residues. V was shortened by 3 bases and J by 7 bases, with 15 bases between the two germline ends. CDR1 and CDR2 (germline): GTSNPN, SVGIG (reference sequence). For the CDR3, the DNA is TGTGCCTGGAGGAGGGTCGGAGGGTTCGGGGAGCTGTTTTTT. It specifies CAWRRVGGFGELFF.

The rearrangement links TRBV6-6 to TRBJ1-6; D is perhaps TRBD1 (6 bases). This CDR3 is 16 amino acids long. Trimming removed 6 bases from V and 7 bases from J, with 19 bases in between. The V gene's germline CDR1 is MNHNY and CDR2 SVGAGI (reference sequence). CDR3 in amino acids: CASSLGTGLKNSPLHF. In DNA, the CDR3 is TGTGCCAGCAGCCTCGGCACAGGGTTAAAAAATTCACCCCTCCACTTT.

The chain is built from TRBV5-6 and TRBJ2-1, with 9 bases aligning to TRBD1. J lost 9 bases, V lost 5 bases, and 15 bases had no gene match. Germline V lookup: CDR1 SGHDT, CDR2 YYEEEE. This CDR3 is built from 16 residues. The CDR3 DNA reads TGTGCCAGCAGAACAATCCGGGACAGGGATTTCGGTGAGCAGTTCTTC. Residues: CASRTIRDRDFGEQFF.

The J gene is TRBJ2-5, the V gene TRBV12-5, with D unresolved. Per the germline V gene, CDR1 is LGHNT and CDR2 is FRNRAP. The CDR3 loop spans 14 amino acids. V was cut by 4 bases and J by 4 bases, with 13 bases left in between. DNA for the CDR3: TGTGCTAGTGGTTGCCGCCAAACGGGAGAGACCCAGTACTTC. Its protein is CASGCRQTGETQYF.

The chain uses TRBV6-6 and TRBJ2-7; possible D gene TRBD1, 6 bases. Between the trimmed V and J ends, which lost 5 bases and 2 bases, there was a span of 13 bases. Per germline, CDR1 MNHNY and CDR2 SVGAGI (reference sequence). The CDR3 totals 14 residues. CDR3 coding DNA: TGTGCCAGCAGTAAGGGGGACGGCACCTACGAGCAGTACGTC. Translated, it gives CASSKGDGTYEQYV.

This clone has just one count. The J gene is TRBJ2-3, the V gene TRBV19; TRBD2 is a possible D gene (6 bases). V was cut by 5 bases and J by 2 bases, with 11 bases left in between. The CDR3 spans 14 residues. Germline assignment: CDR1 LNHDA and CDR2 SQIVND (reference sequence). The CDR3 loop reads CASSLGLSTDTQYF. Here the CDR3 DNA reads TGTGCCAGTAGTTTGGGACTCTCCACAGATACGCAGTATTTT.

The chain uses TRBV6-5 and TRBJ1-1; 10 nucleotides match TRBD1. The CDR3 sequence is 15 residues long. Germline CDR1 is MNHEY and CDR2 is SVGAGI. V shed 6 bases, J shed 5 bases, and the junction held 9 bases outside the gene matches. CDR3 DNA: TGTGCCAGCAGCCATTTGACAGGGGGCCATACTGAAGCTTTCTTT. This codes for CASSHLTGGHTEAFF.

This clone was recorded once. V gene TRBV10-2 combines with J gene TRBJ2-7; a possible D gene is TRBD2 (5 bases). The V end was cut by 0 bases, the J end by 8 bases, with 11 bases between. This CDR3 spans 13 amino acids. From germline, CDR1 is WSHSY and CDR2 SAAADI. The CDR3 DNA follows: TGCGCCAGCAGTGAGTCCAGAGGGAGTAAGCAGTACGTC. This codes for CASSESRGSKQYV.

The V call is TRBV6-6, the J call TRBJ1-1; 10 bases map to TRBD1. There are 14 residues in the CDR3. The J segment lost 4 bases and the V segment lost 4 bases, leaving 3 bases of the junction unmatched. Germline CDR1 MNHNY, CDR2 SVGAGI (reference sequence). CDR3: CASSWDRGPTEAFF. The DNA for the CDR3 is TGTGCCAGCAGTTGGGACAGGGGACCCACTGAAGCTTTCTTT.

This clone showed up just once. V is TRBV4-3 and J is TRBJ2-2; 9 positions match TRBD2. CDR1 LGHNA and CDR2 YSLEER come from the germline V gene. J was trimmed by 3 bases and V by 1 base; bases with no gene match: 3. This CDR3 is built from 16 residues. The DNA of the CDR3 is TGCGCCAGCAGCCAAGCAGCGGGGGGACACACCGGGGAGCTGTTTTTT. This encodes CASSQAAGGHTGELFF.

This chain connects TRBV6-5 to TRBJ2-7; 7 nucleotides match TRBD2. The ends lost 2 bases at V and 7 bases at J; junction bases unmatched: 5. Germline V lookup: CDR1 MNHEY, CDR2 SVGAGI. The CDR3 covers 13 residues. CDR3 DNA sequence: TGTGCCAGCAGTTACAGGGCTAGCGGTGAGCAGTACTTC. Residues: CASSYRASGEQYF.

This chain joins TRBV28 and TRBJ2-1; a possible D gene is TRBD2 (7 bases). V dropped 4 bases and J dropped 1 base, with 17 bases sitting between them. CDR1 and CDR2 from the germline V gene are MDHEN and SYDVKM. This CDR3 has 17 residues. CDR3 coding DNA: TGTGCCAGCAGTTCCCTCAGCGGGACAAGGTCCTACAATGAGCAGTTCTTC. Amino acid sequence: CASSSLSGTRSYNEQFF.

The gene calls are TRBV6-1 and TRBJ2-7, with 8 bases lining up with TRBD2. The junction had 12 bases not matched to a gene; V was cut back by 2 bases and J by 0 bases. The CDR3 is 18 residues long. The germline CDR1 and CDR2 sequences are MNHNS and SASEGT. The CDR3 DNA reads TGTGCCAGCAGTGAACGGGCGGCACTAGCGGCCGTCTCCTACGAGCAGTACTTC. Its translation: CASSERAALAAVSYEQYF.

The rearrangement links TRBV6-5 to TRBJ1-1, with 9 bases identical to TRBD1. The germline CDR1 and CDR2 sequences are MNHEY and SVGAGI. There are 15 residues in the CDR3. J lost 1 base, V lost 6 bases, and 6 bases had no gene match. The CDR3 DNA reads TGTGCCAGCAGGCGTTACAGGGGGCGGAACACTGAAGCTTTCTTT. Translation: CASRRYRGRNTEAFF.

Written as DNA, the CDR3 is TGTGCCAGCAGCTTAAGTGTGGGCCAGCCCCAGCATTTT. Translating gives CASSLSVGQPQHF. This chain links TRBV11-1 with TRBJ1-5; D is unclear. The CDR3 consists of 13 residues. Trimming stripped 2 bases from V and 7 bases from J, with 9 bases between. Germline CDR1 SGHAT, CDR2 FQDESV (reference sequence).

This clone was detected a few times. The CDR3 DNA is TGTGCCAGCAGTCGGACTAGCGGGAGAAATACCGGGGAGCTGTTTTTT. Protein product: CASSRTSGRNTGELFF. This rearrangement joins TRBV2 to TRBJ2-2; TRBD2 agrees at 13 bases. J was trimmed by 5 bases and V by 5 bases; bases with no gene match: 5. The CDR3 has 16 amino acids. CDR1 SNHLY and CDR2 FYNNEI come from the germline V gene.

The gene calls are TRBV5-6 and TRBJ2-1, with D maybe TRBD1 (6 bases). V lost 0 bases to trimming and J lost 7 bases, with 8 bases between them. The CDR3 totals 13 residues. From germline, CDR1 is SGHDT and CDR2 YYEEEE. CDR3 DNA: TGTGCCAGCAGCTTGGACAGGGAGAATGAGCAGTTCTTC. As protein: CASSLDRENEQFF.

The table lists this clone with a count of one. J is TRBJ1-6 and V is TRBV28; the D is unclear. The CDR3 length is 15 residues. Looked up from germline, CDR1 is MDHEN and CDR2 is SYDVKM. V dropped 0 bases and J dropped 4 bases, with 7 bases sitting between them. CDR3 DNA sequence: TGTGCCAGCAGTTTATGGGGCCGGTATAATTCACCCCTCCACTTT. Translation gives CASSLWGRYNSPLHF. The whole variable domain, filled in from reference TRBV28 and TRBJ1-6, reads DVKVTQSSRYLVKRTGEKVFLECVQDMDHENMFWYRQDPGLGLRLIYFSYDVKMKEKGDIPEGYSVSREKKERFSLILESASTNQTSMYLCASSLWGRYNSPLHFGNGTRLTVT.

V gene TRBV19 combines with J gene TRBJ1-5; D is unclear. V shed 3 bases and J shed 6 bases, with 9 bases lying between them. Per germline, CDR1 LNHDA and CDR2 SQIVND (reference sequence). This CDR3 spans 13 amino acids. The DNA of the CDR3 is TGTGCCAGTAGTATCGGGTTTAGTCAGCCCCAGCATTTT. Protein: CASSIGFSQPQHF.

The genes are TRBV12-5 and TRBJ1-2; the match to TRBD1 covers 8 bases. Per the germline V gene, CDR1 is LGHNT and CDR2 is FRNRAP. The CDR3 is 13 residues long. With V trimmed by 6 bases and J by 8 bases, 8 bases remained unmatched. CDR3 amino acids: CASGIQGASGYTF. The CDR3 region has the DNA TGTGCTAGTGGGATTCAGGGGGCGTCGGGCTACACCTTC.

This sequence joins TRBV11-2 and TRBJ2-2, with 9 bases matching TRBD2. This CDR3 region has 15 residues. Germline V CDR1 and CDR2: SGHAT, FQNNGV. V trimming: 5 bases; J trimming: 4 bases; junction bases outside the gene matches: 5. The CDR3 DNA follows: TGTGCCAGCAGCCTTAGCGGGGGTGTCACCGGGGAGCTGTTTTTT. This gives the protein CASSLSGGVTGELFF. The full variable domain, in which reference TRBV11-2 and TRBJ2-2 provide the parts outside the CDR3, is EAGVAQSPRYKIIEKRQSVAFWCNPISGHATLYWYQQILGQGPKLLIQFQNNGVVDDSQLPKDRFSAERLKGVDSTLKIQPAKLEDSAVYLCASSLSGGVTGELFFGEGSRLTVL.